These 32 T cell receptor beta chains were all obtained from the same sample, sequenced in a study of blood T cells in healthy people across ages. Sample-barcoded 5' priming and a J-beta primer mix drove a second PCR of about 7 to 12 cycles. MiXCR, applied by TCRdb to the 5' RACE reads, yields one record per CDR3 protein. The sample shows under 2 million distinct CDR3 sequences, about 35% of them seen only once. Sequencing used blood. The receptor source for this set is a woman aged 30 to 39 in good health.

This clonotype has a handful of counts. V gene TRBV7-9 combines with J gene TRBJ2-1, with D possibly matching TRBD1 (7 bases). This CDR3 contains 17 residues. CDR1 and CDR2 from the germline V gene are SEHNR and FQNEAQ (reference sequence). Trimming took 3 bases from V and 3 from J, leaving 18 bases between them. In nucleotides, the CDR3 is TGTGCCAGCAGCTTCGGCCAGGGGGAGGTTTACTACAATGAGCAGTTCTTC. Amino acid sequence: CASSFGQGEVYYNEQFF.

The J gene is TRBJ2-5, the V gene TRBV6-6; D not certain. The CDR3 is made up of 15 amino acids. V shed 7 bases and J shed 2 bases, with 17 bases lying between them. Germline CDR1 MNHNY, CDR2 SVGAGI (reference sequence). CDR3 residues: CASTRWTGWQETQYF. For the CDR3, the DNA is TGTGCCAGCACACGCTGGACCGGATGGCAAGAGACCCAGTACTTC.

V usage is TRBV5-1 and J usage is TRBJ2-5; 12 nucleotides line up with TRBD2. The J call may not be correct, given that the DNA end is closer to TRBJ2-7. This CDR3 spans 16 amino acids. Germline V gene lookup returns CDR1 SGHRS and CDR2 YFSETQ. In DNA, the CDR3 is TGCGCCAGCAGCTTCACAATGACTAGCGGGAGATACGAGCAGTACTTC. Translated, it gives CASSFTMTSGRYEQYF.

The genes are TRBV27 and TRBJ2-7; D assignment may be TRBD1 or TRBD2 (5 bases each). Germline loops: CDR1 MNHEY, CDR2 SMNVEV (reference sequence). V lost 4 bases, J lost 0 bases, and 19 bases lay in between. This CDR3 is 17 amino acids long. The CDR3 bases are TGTGCCAGCAGTTCGTCTTTCCGGGACGGAGCCTCCTACGAGCAGTACTTC. Its protein is CASSSSFRDGASYEQYF.

For the CDR3, the DNA is TGCAGTGCTTGGACTAGCGGGAGGTCAGATACGCAGTATTTT. This sequence encodes CSAWTSGRSDTQYF. The rearrangement links TRBV20-1 to TRBJ2-3; 14 bases fit TRBD2. Germline values: CDR1 DFQATT, CDR2 SNEGSKA (reference sequence). Trimming removed 5 bases from V and 4 bases from J; junction bases left unmatched: 2. The CDR3 length is 14 residues.

This clonotype was counted between two and nine times. This chain joins TRBV20-1 and TRBJ2-3, with D possibly TRBD2 on 6 matching bases. This CDR3 comprises 15 residues. Trimming removed 6 bases from V and 0 bases from J, with 16 bases in between. Germline V gives CDR1 DFQATT, CDR2 SNEGSKA (reference sequence). CDR3 nucleotide sequence: TGCAGTGCCCTAATGGGGGGAAAAAGCACAGATACGCAGTATTTT. This gives the protein CSALMGGKSTDTQYF.

The chain has TRBV20-1 and TRBJ2-7; the D is unclear. CDR3 size: 14 residues. Germline values: CDR1 DFQATT, CDR2 SNEGSKA (reference sequence). V gave up 0 bases and J gave up 2 bases, with 11 bases separating them. In DNA, the CDR3 is TGCAGTGCTAGAGATTTTGGGCCGACCTACGAGCAGTACTTC. Encoded protein: CSARDFGPTYEQYF.

This clonotype has more than one count but fewer than ten. The J gene is TRBJ2-1, the V gene TRBV27, with 8 nucleotides matching TRBD1. CDR1 is MNHEY, CDR2 SMNVEV, per germline (reference sequence). CDR3 length: 17 amino acids. V lost 8 bases to trimming and J lost 0 bases; unmatched junction nucleotides: 12. CDR3 in amino acids: CASRLWTGPNSYNEQFF. CDR3 DNA: TGTGCCAGCCGACTATGGACAGGGCCGAACTCCTACAATGAGCAGTTCTTC.

This clonotype was recorded at least ten times. V usage is TRBV6-2 or TRBV6-3 and J usage is TRBJ2-5, with a possible D match to TRBD1 (6 bases). The CDR3 is 13 amino acids. The V end lost 3 bases, the J end lost 7 bases, and 12 bases lay between the germline ends. Germline CDR1 and CDR2: MNHEY and SVGEGT. DNA for the CDR3: TGTGCCAGCAGTTATACTACCAGGGGGACCCAGTACTTC. Its translation: CASSYTTRGTQYF.

This clonotype was seen repeatedly, ten times or more. V gene TRBV6-6 combines with J gene TRBJ1-2; D is perhaps TRBD1 (5 bases). Trimming removed 2 bases at V and 8 bases at J, with 9 bases between. Germline CDR1 reads MNHNY; CDR2 reads SVGAGI (reference sequence). This CDR3 comprises 12 residues. The CDR3 DNA reads as TGTGCCAGCAGTTACGGGGGGTCCGGCTACACCTTC. This gives the protein CASSYGGSGYTF.

V and J are TRBV29-1 and TRBJ2-1; 11 bases map to TRBD2. The V segment lost 4 bases and the J segment 6 bases; nucleotides outside the gene matches: 20. The CDR3 totals 19 residues. Germline CDR1 and CDR2: SQVTM and ANQGSEA. This CDR3 is CSVGRLGTSGAPGANEQFF. The CDR3 nucleotides are TGCAGCGTTGGCCGACTGGGGACTAGCGGAGCTCCGGGCGCCAATGAGCAGTTCTTC.

A remark on this clonotype: A read error may account for a junction end that differs from germline. The chain links TRBV6-6 to TRBJ2-1; D possibly corresponds to TRBD1 (6 bases). The CDR3 spans 14 residues. Germline values: CDR1 MNHNY, CDR2 SVGAGI (reference sequence). The CDR3 region is CASRSTGTWNGQFF. CDR3 nucleotide sequence: TGTGCCAGCAGATCCACGGGGACATGGAATGGGCAGTTCTTC.

This clonotype occurred a few times. The chain links TRBV4-1 to TRBJ1-2; D gene ambiguous. Between the trimmed V and J ends, which lost 1 base and 3 bases, there was a span of 15 bases. Germline V gene sequence: CDR1 MGHRA, CDR2 YSYEKL. The CDR3 consists of 16 residues. In nucleotides, the CDR3 is TGCGCCAGCAGCCAAGTTGGCGGCCTTGGCTACTATGGCTACACCTTC. It is translated as CASSQVGGLGYYGYTF.

V gene TRBV28 combines with J gene TRBJ1-1; a weak D match, TRBD1 (5 bases). The V end was cut by 6 bases, the J end by 5 bases, with 16 bases between. Germline CDR1 is MDHEN and CDR2 is SYDVKM. There are 14 residues in the CDR3. The CDR3 sequence is CASRPGGGPTEAFF. DNA for the CDR3: TGTGCCAGCAGACCCGGCGGGGGACCTACTGAAGCTTTCTTT. Supplemented by reference TRBV28 and TRBJ1-1, the full variable domain reads DVKVTQSSRYLVKRTGEKVFLECVQDMDHENMFWYRQDPGLGLRLIYFSYDVKMKEKGDIPEGYSVSREKKERFSLILESASTNQTSMYLCASRPGGGPTEAFFGQGTRLTVV.

The rearrangement joins TRBV4-1 to TRBJ2-5; D is perhaps TRBD1 (5 bases). Looked up from germline, CDR1 is MGHRA and CDR2 is YSYEKL. There are 13 residues in the CDR3. Trimming shortened V by 4 bases and J by 7 bases, and 13 bases separated the two germline ends. CDR3 sequence reads: CASSLRVRGTQYF. CDR3 sequence (DNA): TGCGCCAGCAGCCTCAGGGTTCGCGGGACCCAGTACTTC.

This chain connects TRBV30 to TRBJ2-7; 10 bases align to TRBD2. V lost 5 bases and J lost 3; bases outside the gene matches: 10. The CDR3 spans 15 residues. CDR1 and CDR2 (germline): GTSNPN, SVGIG (reference sequence). The CDR3 DNA reads as TGTGCCTGGGGTCTGGGCGCTAGCGGGGGCTACGAGCAGTACTTC. Amino acids: CAWGLGASGGYEQYF.

CDR3 amino acids: CASSGVDARSYEQYF. The CDR3 region has the DNA TGTGCCAGCAGTGGGGTTGATGCACGCTCCTACGAGCAGTACTTC. The chain uses TRBV2 and TRBJ2-7; D not certain. Germline assignment: CDR1 SNHLY and CDR2 FYNNEI. Trimming took 4 bases from V and 0 from J, leaving 13 bases between them. The CDR3 is made up of 15 amino acids.

The genes are TRBV5-1 and TRBJ2-1, with a weak D call TRBD2 (6 bases). CDR1 is SGHRS, CDR2 YFSETQ, per germline. V was cut by 5 bases and J by 5 bases, with 20 bases left in between. CDR3 length equals 16 residues. The CDR3 loop reads CASRKATQEGNNEQFF. DNA of the CDR3: TGCGCCAGCAGAAAGGCTACCCAGGAGGGAAACAATGAGCAGTTCTTC.

This clonotype has just one count. One end of the junction fails to match germline, which may point to a read error. V usage is TRBV29-1 and J usage is TRBJ1-2; D is unresolved. The CDR3 runs 11 residues. Germline V gene sequence: CDR1 SQVTM, CDR2 ANQGSEA. This CDR3 reads CSGISAHGCTF. In DNA form, the CDR3 reads TGCAGCGGAATAAGTGCCCATGGCTGCACCTTC.

The V gene is TRBV27, the J gene TRBJ2-1, with 8 bases aligning to TRBD2. Unmatched junction bases numbered 10, after V lost 5 bases and J lost 7 bases. CDR3 length: 15 residues. Per the germline V gene, CDR1 is MNHEY and CDR2 is SMNVEV (reference sequence). The CDR3 sequence is CASSPGIAGSNEQFF. In nucleotides, the CDR3 is TGTGCCAGCAGTCCCGGGATAGCGGGGTCTAATGAGCAGTTCTTC.

V usage is TRBV5-1 and J usage is TRBJ2-1; 7 nucleotides line up with TRBD2. The germline CDR1 and CDR2 sequences are SGHRS and YFSETQ. V lost 0 bases to trimming and J lost 7 bases; unmatched junction nucleotides: 10. The CDR3 covers 16 residues. In DNA form, the CDR3 reads TGCGCCAGCAGCTTGGACTTTGGACTAGAGATTAATGAGCAGTTCTTC. Translation: CASSLDFGLEINEQFF.

The CDR3 is CATSGTSGGSYEQYF. In DNA form, the CDR3 reads TGTGCCACTTCCGGGACTAGCGGGGGATCCTACGAGCAGTACTTC. The rearrangement joins TRBV10-3 to TRBJ2-7, with 14 bases fitting TRBD2. The ends lost 10 bases at V and 1 base at J; junction bases unmatched: 6. Looked up from germline, CDR1 is ENHRY and CDR2 is SYGVKD. CDR3 size: 15 residues.

This chain links TRBV19 with TRBJ2-7; 8 bases line up with TRBD1. Germline V gives CDR1 LNHDA, CDR2 SQIVND (reference sequence). The CDR3 runs to 15 residues. V gave up 6 bases and J gave up 3 bases; unmatched junction bases: 10. CDR3 loop: CASRESAGGFYEQYF. The CDR3 nucleotides read TGTGCCAGTAGAGAGTCGGCAGGGGGCTTCTACGAGCAGTACTTC.

The CDR3 region has the DNA TGTGCCATCAGAGGGACGGCCAGCTCCTACGAGCAGTACTTC. Amino acids: CAIRGTASSYEQYF. The chain couples TRBV10-3 to TRBJ2-7, with D perhaps assigned TRBD1 or TRBD2 (5 bases each). V lost 6 bases and J 0 bases, leaving 12 bases between the germline ends. Looked up from germline, CDR1 is ENHRY and CDR2 is SYGVKD. The CDR3 runs 14 residues.

This clonotype was detected only a few times. Written as DNA, the CDR3 is TGTGCCAGCAGCCGGACGACCCCATGGACAGCCTCCTACGAGCAGTACTTC. Translating gives CASSRTTPWTASYEQYF. The chain is built from TRBV3-1 and TRBJ2-7, with a weak D call TRBD1 (6 bases). Germline CDR1 LGHDT, CDR2 YNNKEL (reference sequence). V lost 4 bases to trimming and J lost 0 bases, with 19 bases between them. The length of the CDR3 is 17 residues.

V is TRBV30 and J is TRBJ2-3; 9 positions match TRBD1. Losses at the gene ends were 6 bases for V and 6 bases for J; bases not matched to a gene: 13. The CDR3 sequence is 15 residues long. Germline-derived CDR1 and CDR2 are GTSNPN and SVGIG (reference sequence). In DNA, the CDR3 is TGTGCCTGCCGACACCGGGACAGGGTGTTCGATACGCAGTATTTT. This encodes CACRHRDRVFDTQYF.

CDR3 bases: TGCAGTGCTACTACAGGGGGTGGGGGTGGCTACACCTTC. Residues: CSATTGGGGGYTF. V is TRBV20-1 and J is TRBJ1-2; TRBD1 aligns across 8 bases. The CDR3 is 13 amino acids. Germline V gene data show CDR1 as DFQATT and CDR2 as SNEGSKA (reference sequence). With V trimmed by 4 bases and J by 7 bases, 8 bases remained unmatched.

The V call is TRBV2, the J call TRBJ2-2; D is perhaps TRBD1 (6 bases). Trimming took off 8 bases at V and 0 bases at J, with 10 bases between the two ends. CDR1 and CDR2 (germline): SNHLY, FYNNEI. The CDR3 loop spans 14 amino acids. DNA of the CDR3: TGTGCCAGCGGTCAGGGGCCGAACACCGGGGAGCTGTTTTTT. Translation gives CASGQGPNTGELFF. The variable domain in full, with the rest retrieved from reference TRBV2 and TRBJ2-2, is EPEVTQTPSHQVTQMGQEVILRCVPISNHLYFYWYRQILGQKVEFLVSFYNNEISEKSEIFDDQFSVERPDGSNFTLKIRSTKLEDSAMYFCASGQGPNTGELFFGEGSRLTVL.

The chain recombines TRBV13 with TRBJ2-2, with 14 positions matching TRBD2. CDR1 and CDR2 (germline): PRHDT, FYEKMQ (reference sequence). Trimming took 4 bases from V and 5 from J; bases not matched to a gene: 9. The length of the CDR3 is 18 residues. The CDR3 sequence: CASSSGGLAGVRTGELFF. The CDR3 region has the DNA TGTGCCAGCAGCTCAGGGGGACTAGCGGGAGTCAGGACCGGGGAGCTGTTTTTT.

In its sample, this clonotype was seen a few times. The chain is built from TRBV4-1 and TRBJ2-7; D not certain. CDR1 is MGHRA, CDR2 YSYEKL, per germline. The CDR3 extends over 13 amino acids. Trimming left V 2 bases short and J 1 base short, with 6 bases between. The CDR3 spells CASSQILSYEQYF. The CDR3 bases are TGCGCCAGCAGCCAAATTTTGTCCTACGAGCAGTACTTC.

This clonotype was counted only a few times. V and J are TRBV9 and TRBJ2-1, with TRBD2 matching over 11 bases. The germline V gene has CDR1 SGDLS and CDR2 YYNGEE. The CDR3 totals 19 residues. V gave up 3 bases and J gave up 0 bases; unmatched junction bases: 11. CDR3 sequence reads: CASSGGASGGLTSYNEQFF. CDR3 coding DNA: TGTGCCAGCAGCGGAGGGGCTAGCGGGGGGTTAACCTCCTACAATGAGCAGTTCTTC.

This clonotype was detected only a few times. The chain carries TRBV4-1 and TRBJ2-5; tentatively, D is TRBD1 (6 bases). CDR1 and CDR2 from the germline V gene are MGHRA and YSYEKL. This CDR3 comprises 15 residues. The germline V and J ends were trimmed by 5 bases and 3 bases, with 16 bases remaining between them. The CDR3 protein is CASSSRGQPKETQYF. The DNA of the CDR3 is TGCGCCAGCAGCTCCCGCGGACAGCCTAAAGAGACCCAGTACTTC.